Shown below are 22 T cell receptor beta chains from a single sample sequenced in a study of cytomegalovirus exposure and HLA in healthy donors. With 60 Vbeta and 13 Jbeta primers, the PCR was carried out. Libraries were prepared by immunoSEQ multiplex PCR; TCRdb keeps only in-frame clonotypes and omits some of them. The data hold about 110,000 clones, with 82% observed a single time. Sequenced material: PBMCs. These receptors originate from a woman between 18 and 30 years old in good health and CMV-seronegative.

This clone occurred a few times. The rearrangement joins TRBV27 to TRBJ2-5; D not resolved. This CDR3 has 13 residues. Germline CDR1 and CDR2: MNHEY and SMNVEV (reference sequence). V was clipped by 6 bases and J by 5 bases, with 13 bases between them. The CDR3 loop reads CASSRGVRETQYF. The DNA for the CDR3 is TGTGCCAGCAGCCGCGGTGTACGGGAGACCCAGTACTTC.

This clone showed up just once. The chain has TRBV11-3 and TRBJ1-4; possibly TRBD1 for D (6 bases). Trimming removed 4 bases at V and 14 bases at J, with 14 bases between. The CDR3 consists of 12 residues. CDR1 is SGHNT, CDR2 YENEEA, per germline. The CDR3 DNA is TGTGCCAGCAGCTCCGGACAGCCCGATCTGTTTTTT. Amino acids: CASSSGQPDLFF.

CDR3 coding DNA: TGTGCCAGCAGTTTAAGGGGACAGGGCATTAGCAATCAGCCCCAGCATTTT. It specifies CASSLRGQGISNQPQHF. The rearrangement links TRBV28 to TRBJ1-5; 9 bases agree with TRBD1. V shed 2 bases, J shed 0 bases, and the junction held 5 bases outside the gene matches. Looked up from germline, CDR1 is MDHEN and CDR2 is SYDVKM. This CDR3 has 17 residues.

The V gene is TRBV11-2, the J gene TRBJ2-5; 7 nucleotides align to TRBD1. The CDR3 is made up of 15 amino acids. The V segment lost 4 bases and the J segment 6 bases; nucleotides outside the gene matches: 11. CDR1 is SGHAT, CDR2 FQNNGV, per germline. The chain's CDR3 is CASSSNDRERQTQYF. The CDR3 region has the DNA TGTGCCAGCAGCTCGAACGACAGGGAGAGGCAGACCCAGTACTTC.

This clone was counted once. This rearrangement joins TRBV28 to TRBJ2-1; 7 bases fit TRBD2. This CDR3 is 11 amino acids long. The germline V gene has CDR1 MDHEN and CDR2 SYDVKM. J lost 9 bases, V lost 8 bases, and 4 bases had no gene match. The CDR3 region is CASLAGVEQFF. As DNA, the CDR3 is TGTGCCAGCTTGGCGGGAGTTGAGCAGTTCTTC.

The genes are TRBV29-1 and TRBJ1-1; 10 nucleotides line up with TRBD1. CDR3 length: 14 amino acids. With V trimmed by 3 bases and J by 4 bases, 5 bases remained unmatched. Germline V lookup: CDR1 SQVTM, CDR2 ANQGSEA. The CDR3 spells CSVDPDRGVTEAFF. In DNA form, the CDR3 reads TGCAGCGTTGACCCGGACAGGGGGGTCACTGAAGCTTTCTTT.

This clone was found once. V and J are TRBV2 and TRBJ1-3, with D hard to call. From germline, CDR1 is SNHLY and CDR2 FYNNEI. V lost 6 bases and J 13 bases, leaving 13 bases between the germline ends. The CDR3 is made up of 11 amino acids. DNA of the CDR3: TGTGCCAGCAGGAGAACCGGGATTATATATTTT. The encoded protein is CASRRTGIIYF.

V usage is TRBV5-4 and J usage is TRBJ1-6; D remains ambiguous. Trimming left V 5 bases short and J 1 base short, with 10 bases between. The V gene's germline CDR1 is SGHNT and CDR2 YYREEE (reference sequence). This CDR3 spans 15 amino acids. The CDR3: CASSAGKSYNSPLHF. Written as DNA, the CDR3 is TGTGCCAGCAGTGCCGGGAAATCCTATAATTCACCCCTCCACTTT. The whole variable domain, filled in from reference TRBV5-4 and TRBJ1-6, reads ETGVTQSPTHLIKTRGQQVTLRCSSQSGHNTVSWYQQALGQGPQFIFQYYREEENGRGNFPPRFSGLQFPNYSSELNVNALELDDSALYLCASSAGKSYNSPLHFGNGTRLTVT.

The chain combines TRBV19 with TRBJ1-4, with 8 bases aligning to TRBD1. From germline, CDR1 is LNHDA and CDR2 SQIVND (reference sequence). The trim removed 3 bases at V and 8 bases at J, leaving 8 bases unmatched. The CDR3 length is 15 residues. As DNA, the CDR3 is TGTGCCAGTAGTATTTTCGGCAGGGGGCGAGAAAAACTGTTTTTT. It codes for CASSIFGRGREKLFF.

The chain carries TRBV6-1 and TRBJ2-7; 9 bases match TRBD1. The V gene end was trimmed by 6 bases and the J gene end by 2 bases; junction bases not matched to a gene: 5. Germline V gene data show CDR1 as MNHNS and CDR2 as SASEGT. The CDR3 totals 14 residues. DNA of the CDR3: TGTGCCAGCAGGGACAGGGGCCAGACCTACGAGCAGTACTTC. Its protein product is CASRDRGQTYEQYF.

The rearrangement joins TRBV30 to TRBJ1-5; D remains ambiguous. Per germline, CDR1 GTSNPN and CDR2 SVGIG (reference sequence). V lost 2 bases and J lost 4, with 9 bases in between. The CDR3 sequence is 13 residues long. Here the CDR3 DNA reads TGTGCCTGGAGTTCCGAGCGAAATCAGCCCCAGCATTTT. Translated: CAWSSERNQPQHF.

The CDR3 sequence: CASSFGQANYEQYV. DNA of the CDR3: TGTGCCAGCAGCTTCGGACAGGCAAACTACGAGCAGTACGTC. The J gene is TRBJ2-7, the V gene TRBV5-5; TRBD1 agrees at 7 bases. J gave up 3 bases and V 2 bases, and 5 bases lay outside the gene matches. CDR1 is SGHKS and CDR2 is YYEKEE in the germline V gene (reference sequence). This CDR3 is built from 14 residues.

The chain couples TRBV12-5 to TRBJ1-1; unclear D gene. Trimming pared 1 base from V and 0 bases from J, leaving 9 bases between. CDR1 is LGHNT, CDR2 FRNRAP, per germline. The length of the CDR3 is 15 residues. Here the CDR3 reads CASGLAQRLNTEAFF. CDR3 nucleotides: TGTGCTAGTGGTTTGGCCCAGCGGTTGAACACTGAAGCTTTCTTT.

The chain is built from TRBV10-2 and TRBJ1-2; 8 nucleotides agree with TRBD1. V lost 2 bases, J lost 4 bases, and 3 bases stayed unmatched. Germline loops: CDR1 WSHSY, CDR2 SAAADI. This CDR3 contains 14 residues. CDR3 residues: CASSEETGAYGYTF. The CDR3 DNA reads as TGCGCCAGCAGTGAGGAGACAGGGGCCTATGGCTACACCTTC.

There are a few counts of this clone. This chain joins TRBV7-2 and TRBJ1-2, with 7 bases identical to TRBD1. Germline CDR1 is SGHTA and CDR2 is FQGNSA. V was clipped by 4 bases and J by 8 bases; unmatched bases: 13. This CDR3 is 15 amino acids long. The CDR3 loop reads CASSSRDSRSGGYTF. The CDR3, as DNA: TGTGCCAGCAGCTCCCGGGACAGCCGGTCGGGGGGCTACACCTTC.

The chain has TRBV28 and TRBJ1-5; 7 bases map to TRBD1. V dropped 6 bases and J dropped 6; count of bases not matched to a gene: 5. The CDR3 runs 13 residues. Germline V CDR1 and CDR2: MDHEN, SYDVKM. The DNA of the CDR3 is TGTGCCAGCAGCAGGGGGGTAAGTCAGCCCCAGCATTTT. Translated: CASSRGVSQPQHF.

The CDR3 DNA follows: TGTGCCAGCAGCAAGGGACGACAGGGGGAAGAGACCCAGTACTTC. Translation: CASSKGRQGEETQYF. The chain recombines TRBV9 with TRBJ2-5; 9 positions match TRBD1. Germline CDR1 SGDLS, CDR2 YYNGEE. V shed 4 bases, J shed 3 bases, and the junction held 7 bases outside the gene matches. The CDR3 has 15 amino acids.

Judged by abundance, this clone is medium-sized (0.01 to 0.1%). Other DNA sequences in the sample encode the same CDR3. The chain uses TRBV6-1 and TRBJ2-6; maybe TRBD1 (6 bases). The V gene's germline CDR1 is MNHNS and CDR2 SASEGT. The CDR3 runs 15 residues. V gave up 3 bases and J gave up 0 bases, with 6 bases separating them. The CDR3 nucleotides read TGTGCCAGCAGTGAGGACAGCTCTGGGGCCAACGTCCTGACTTTC. Translating it yields CASSEDSSGANVLTF.

The chain uses TRBV11-2 and TRBJ1-1; 8 nucleotides align to TRBD1. The length of the CDR3 is 14 residues. The germline V gene has CDR1 SGHAT and CDR2 FQNNGV. V dropped 3 bases and J dropped 5; count of bases not matched to a gene: 5. The CDR3 region has the DNA TGTGCCAGCAGCTTTCAGGGGGCGCGGACTGAAGCTTTCTTT. This sequence encodes CASSFQGARTEAFF.

This sequence joins TRBV4-1 and TRBJ1-1, with unresolved D. V shed 5 bases and J shed 0 bases, with 16 bases lying between them. Germline lookup yields CDR1 MGHRA and CDR2 YSYEKL. This CDR3 contains 16 residues. CDR3 sequence: CASSSPGRPLNTEAFF. In nucleotides, the CDR3 is TGCGCCAGCAGCTCCCCCGGGAGACCCCTGAACACTGAAGCTTTCTTT.

This chain's CDR3 is CASSIGEQGSNQPQHF. CDR3 nucleotides: TGTGCCAGTAGTATTGGTGAACAGGGTAGCAATCAGCCCCAGCATTTT. The gene calls are TRBV19 and TRBJ1-5; D is perhaps TRBD1 (6 bases). The germline V gene has CDR1 LNHDA and CDR2 SQIVND (reference sequence). The V and J ends lost 3 bases and 0 bases respectively, with 12 bases between them. This CDR3 is built from 16 residues. The full variable domain, completed using reference TRBV19 and TRBJ1-5, is DGGITQSPKYLFRKEGQNVTLSCEQNLNHDAMYWYRQDPGQGLRLIYYSQIVNDFQKGDIAEGYSVSREKKESFPLTVTSAQKNPTAFYLCASSIGEQGSNQPQHFGDGTRLSIL.

This chain connects TRBV11-2 to TRBJ1-2; D is ambiguous. Germline CDR1 reads SGHAT; CDR2 reads FQNNGV. Trimming stripped 5 bases from V and 5 bases from J, with 9 bases between. CDR3 size: 12 residues. The CDR3 spells CASSPGGYGYTF. In DNA form, the CDR3 reads TGTGCCAGCAGCCCAGGCGGGTATGGCTACACCTTC.